These 24 T cell receptor beta chains were all obtained from the same sample, sequenced in a study of OX40 agonist ivuxolimab in advanced cancers. Sequenced by immunoSEQ multiplex PCR; TCRdb stores in-frame clones only, minus some. The sample shows around 60,000 clones, 80% to 95% of them seen only once. The sample here was CD4+ or CD8+ T cells sorted from blood, taken in a trial of the OX40 agonist ivuxolimab. Source of these receptors: an adult with an advanced solid tumor such as melanoma, head and neck, liver or kidney cancer.

J is TRBJ2-5 and V is TRBV28; the match to TRBD2 covers 8 bases. J was trimmed by 2 bases and V by 8 bases; bases with no gene match: 4. The CDR3 has 13 residues. Germline CDR1 and CDR2: MDHEN and SYDVKM. The CDR3 DNA reads TGTGCCAGCGGGACGGGGGGGCAAGAGACCCAGTACTTC. Translated: CASGTGGQETQYF.

The chain has TRBV7-9 and TRBJ2-6, with a weak D call TRBD2 (6 bases). The V and J ends lost 5 bases and 1 base respectively, with 9 bases between them. This CDR3 comprises 15 residues. In germline, CDR1 is SEHNR, CDR2 FQNEAQ (reference sequence). The CDR3 sequence: CASSLGRSGANVLTF. The DNA for the CDR3 is TGTGCCAGCAGCCTGGGGAGGTCTGGGGCCAACGTCCTGACTTTC.

This chain joins TRBV18 and TRBJ1-5, with D unclear. The CDR3 covers 13 residues. Trimming pared 3 bases from V and 2 bases from J, leaving 5 bases between. Germline CDR1 is KGHSH and CDR2 is LQKENI. CDR3 nucleotide sequence: TGTGCCAGCTCACCGGAGGGCAATCAGCCCCAGCATTTT. It codes for CASSPEGNQPQHF.

The chain has TRBV7-9 and TRBJ1-3; D unclear. This CDR3 region has 16 residues. Germline V CDR1 and CDR2: SEHNR, FQNEAQ (reference sequence). V lost 3 bases and J lost 2, with 14 bases in between. CDR3 sequence reads: CASSFQERVAGNTIYF. CDR3 DNA: TGTGCCAGCAGCTTTCAGGAGCGAGTAGCTGGAAACACCATATATTTT.

The chain combines TRBV23-1 with TRBJ1-5, with D uncertain. TRBV23-1 is designated an ORF whose function remains uncertain. The CDR3 totals 16 residues. Trimming left V 0 bases short and J 0 bases short, with 9 bases between. This CDR3 reads CASSQSAGVSNQPQHF. CDR3 bases: TGCGCCAGCAGTCAATCGGCCGGGGTTAGCAATCAGCCCCAGCATTTT.

In its sample, this clone was seen once. V usage is TRBV30 and J usage is TRBJ1-2, with D possibly matching TRBD1 (6 bases). Germline V gene sequence: CDR1 GTSNPN, CDR2 SVGIG (reference sequence). The CDR3 is 13 amino acids. The V end was cut by 4 bases, the J end by 6 bases, with 15 bases between. The DNA of the CDR3 is TGTGCCTGGACCGTGGTGGGGGGCAATGGCTACACCTTC. Translation: CAWTVVGGNGYTF.

This chain joins TRBV10-3 and TRBJ2-1, with D hard to call. With 3 bases removed from V and 6 bases from J, the gap between germline ends came to 12 bases. Germline loops: CDR1 ENHRY, CDR2 SYGVKD. This CDR3 contains 14 residues. As DNA, the CDR3 is TGTGCCATCAGTGATCGTGTCTCCGGCAATGAGCAGTTCTTC. It translates to CAISDRVSGNEQFF.

The rearrangement uses TRBV2 and TRBJ2-7; 8 bases fit TRBD1. V was clipped by 6 bases and J by 2 bases; unmatched bases: 6. This CDR3 has 14 amino acids. Germline V CDR1 and CDR2: SNHLY, FYNNEI. The CDR3 sequence is CASRDDRGTYEQYF. CDR3 nucleotide sequence: TGTGCCAGCAGAGACGACAGGGGAACCTACGAGCAGTACTTC.

The CDR3 bases are TGTGCCAGCAGTGATGGGACTAGCGACCTGACAGATACGCAGTATTTT. Translating gives CASSDGTSDLTDTQYF. The chain is built from TRBV6-1 and TRBJ2-3; 10 nucleotides line up with TRBD2. The CDR3 runs to 16 residues. J was trimmed by 3 bases and V by 3 bases; bases with no gene match: 6. Germline CDR1 and CDR2: MNHNS and SASEGT.

The chain combines TRBV12-5 with TRBJ2-1; D is perhaps TRBD2 (6 bases). With 2 bases removed from V and 8 bases from J, the gap between germline ends came to 25 bases. Germline values: CDR1 LGHNT, CDR2 FRNRAP. The CDR3 runs 18 residues. The CDR3 protein is CASGLRPASEGAHYEQFF. The DNA for the CDR3 is TGTGCTAGTGGTTTGCGTCCCGCTAGCGAAGGGGCCCATTATGAGCAGTTCTTC.

This chain links TRBV18 with TRBJ1-1; a weak D match, TRBD1 (5 bases). Germline V gene lookup returns CDR1 KGHSH and CDR2 LQKENI. The CDR3 is 14 residues long. V shed 5 bases and J shed 3 bases, with 13 bases lying between them. Here the CDR3 reads CASSGPSGDTEAFF. The CDR3 DNA sequence: TGTGCCAGCTCAGGTCCCTCGGGGGACACTGAAGCTTTCTTT.

This clone appeared a single time. This chain joins TRBV5-1 and TRBJ1-1; no definite D call. Germline V gene sequence: CDR1 SGHRS, CDR2 YFSETQ. V was clipped by 1 base and J by 3 bases, with 13 bases between them. CDR3 length: 15 amino acids. CDR3 nucleotides: TGCGCCAGCAGCTTGCTTCAGGTTGGGGACACTGAAGCTTTCTTT. This translates into CASSLLQVGDTEAFF.

The V gene is TRBV5-1, the J gene TRBJ2-7; 13 nucleotides line up with TRBD2. The CDR3 sequence is 16 residues long. The germline gives CDR1 SGHRS, CDR2 YFSETQ. With 4 bases clipped from V and 1 base from J, the junction kept 5 bases outside the gene matches. CDR3 in DNA: TGCGCCAGCAGCCCACTGGGACTAGCGGGATCCTACGAGCAGTACTTC. This translates into CASSPLGLAGSYEQYF.

The rearrangement joins TRBV12-5 to TRBJ2-3; D not resolved. V lost 3 bases and J lost 0, with 10 bases in between. The germline V gene has CDR1 LGHNT and CDR2 FRNRAP. This CDR3 is 15 amino acids long. The CDR3 DNA follows: TGTGCTAGTGGTTTTATAGGGTATAGCACAGATACGCAGTATTTT. This translates into CASGFIGYSTDTQYF.

The CDR3 nucleotides read TGTGCCAGTAGGGGACTAGCGGGGGGGGACTACAATGAGCAGTTCTTC. Protein product: CASRGLAGGDYNEQFF. The V gene is TRBV19, the J gene TRBJ2-1, with TRBD2 identical over 16 bases. The V gene's germline CDR1 is LNHDA and CDR2 SQIVND (reference sequence). Trimming removed 6 bases from V and 3 bases from J; junction bases left unmatched: 2. The CDR3 extends over 16 amino acids. The full variable domain, its missing parts supplied by reference TRBV19 and TRBJ2-1, is DGGITQSPKYLFRKEGQNVTLSCEQNLNHDAMYWYRQDPGQGLRLIYYSQIVNDFQKGDIAEGYSVSREKKESFPLTVTSAQKNPTAFYLCASRGLAGGDYNEQFFGPGTRLTVL.

The chain couples TRBV4-1 to TRBJ1-1, with a tentative D call TRBD1 (5 bases). V lost 3 bases, J lost 0 bases, and 14 bases lay in between. Germline assignment: CDR1 MGHRA and CDR2 YSYEKL. This CDR3 has 16 residues. CDR3 nucleotides: TGCGCCAGCAGCCAGTCCGAGGGACCCCTGAACACTGAAGCTTTCTTT. Its translation: CASSQSEGPLNTEAFF.

The chain couples TRBV6-5 to TRBJ1-4; D gene uncertain. The germline V and J ends were trimmed by 5 bases and 0 bases, with 7 bases remaining between them. This CDR3 spans 14 amino acids. Germline lookup yields CDR1 MNHEY and CDR2 SVGAGI. This chain's CDR3 is CASSLATTNEKLFF. CDR3 DNA: TGTGCCAGCAGTCTAGCTACAACTAATGAAAAACTGTTTTTT.

V gene TRBV4-3 combines with J gene TRBJ1-2, with D tentatively TRBD1 (5 bases). CDR1 and CDR2 from the germline V gene are LGHNA and YSLEER. Trimming removed 0 bases from V and 7 bases from J, with 9 bases in between. This CDR3 contains 13 residues. The CDR3 region is CASSQDGRAGYTF. CDR3 bases: TGCGCCAGCAGCCAAGATGGCAGGGCTGGCTACACCTTC.

This chain joins TRBV12-5 and TRBJ2-3; 9 nucleotides line up with TRBD2. Losses at the gene ends were 1 base for V and 3 bases for J; bases not matched to a gene: 5. The CDR3 is 16 amino acids. Germline CDR1 is LGHNT and CDR2 is FRNRAP. DNA for the CDR3: TGTGCTAGTGGTTTGGGGTCTAGCGGGGATACAGATACGCAGTATTTT. It translates to CASGLGSSGDTDTQYF. Looking up the rest from reference TRBV12-5 and TRBJ2-3 gives the full variable domain: DARVTQTPRHKVTEMGQEVTMRCQPILGHNTVFWYRQTMMQGLELLAYFRNRAPLDDSGMPKDRFSAEMPDATLATLKIQPSEPRDSAVYFCASGLGSSGDTDTQYFGPGTRLTVL.

This rearrangement joins TRBV2 to TRBJ2-7, with a possible D match to TRBD1 (5 bases). Deletions cut 7 bases from V and 2 bases from J, with 15 bases between. Germline V CDR1 and CDR2: SNHLY, FYNNEI. This CDR3 is built from 14 residues. The CDR3 DNA reads as TGTGCCAGCACCGCTGAGCCAGGGACCTACGAGCAGTACTTC. This sequence encodes CASTAEPGTYEQYF.

V gene TRBV29-1 combines with J gene TRBJ2-2; 8 bases align to TRBD2. The CDR3 contains 14 residues. Germline V gives CDR1 SQVTM, CDR2 ANQGSEA. Trimming took 4 bases from V and 5 from J; bases not matched to a gene: 6. CDR3 in amino acids: CSVGSGSITGELFF. The CDR3 DNA follows: TGCAGCGTTGGCAGCGGGAGTATAACCGGGGAGCTGTTTTTT.

The chain combines TRBV9 with TRBJ1-4; D call uncertain. Germline lookup yields CDR1 SGDLS and CDR2 YYNGEE. The length of the CDR3 is 15 residues. Trimming removed 2 bases from V and 0 bases from J, with 8 bases in between. CDR3 region: CASSVISATNEKLFF. The DNA of the CDR3 is TGTGCCAGCAGCGTCATATCTGCAACTAATGAAAAACTGTTTTTT.

This chain connects TRBV2 to TRBJ1-5; no clear D. The germline gives CDR1 SNHLY, CDR2 FYNNEI. The CDR3 contains 15 residues. With 2 bases removed from V and 5 bases from J, the gap between germline ends came to 13 bases. CDR3 bases: TGTGCCAGCAGTGAAAGGGCACCCGCAGATCAGCCCCAGCATTTT. Encoded protein: CASSERAPADQPQHF. Together with reference TRBV2 and TRBJ1-5, the CDR3 gives the full variable domain: EPEVTQTPSHQVTQMGQEVILRCVPISNHLYFYWYRQILGQKVEFLVSFYNNEISEKSEIFDDQFSVERPDGSNFTLKIRSTKLEDSAMYFCASSERAPADQPQHFGDGTRLSIL.

V is TRBV6-1 and J is TRBJ2-7; maybe TRBD1 (6 bases). Germline assignment: CDR1 MNHNS and CDR2 SASEGT. V was cut by 8 bases and J by 2 bases, with 16 bases left in between. The CDR3 is 14 residues long. CDR3 in DNA: TGTGCCAGCCCTGGGGGCAATTCAGCCTACGAGCAGTACTTC. Amino acids: CASPGGNSAYEQYF.